This T cell receptor (beta chain) was captured by sequencing in a study of metastatic and nonmetastatic thyroid tumors. Across the whole study: Blood and tumor or nodule tissue repertoires from malignant and benign thyroid patients were compared. Study results and limitations: According to reports, the diversity of TCR beta was significantly higher in malignant thyroid tumors than in benign nodules, and this held in both blood and tumor samples.

All patients were treatment-naive before thyroid surgery. This clone was seen ten or more times. No antigen is known for it. In the source study's methods: For papillary thyroid cancer, a distant-metastasis classifier was constructed from CDR3 differences observed across clinicopathological groups. MiXCR was used by TCRdb to re-call the PCR reads. The V and J calls, along with clone size, are taken from TCRdb and not from the paper's own processing. Among about 22,000 clones listed, about 23% were seen once. The TCR sequence derives from a male donor with papillary thyroid cancer or a benign thyroid nodule (not recorded which). Some clones in this sample may be carry-over from other donors' samples. The sequencing sample was made of blood.

The CDR3 DNA follows: TGCGCCAGCAGCGAACCTCAGGGGGATCAGTACTTC. This codes for CASSEPQGDQYF. The V and J genes are TRBV4-1 and TRBJ2-7; 7 positions agree with TRBD1. There are 12 residues in the CDR3. From germline, CDR1 is MGHRA and CDR2 YSYEKL. The J segment lost 10 bases and the V segment lost 5 bases, leaving 8 bases of the junction unmatched.